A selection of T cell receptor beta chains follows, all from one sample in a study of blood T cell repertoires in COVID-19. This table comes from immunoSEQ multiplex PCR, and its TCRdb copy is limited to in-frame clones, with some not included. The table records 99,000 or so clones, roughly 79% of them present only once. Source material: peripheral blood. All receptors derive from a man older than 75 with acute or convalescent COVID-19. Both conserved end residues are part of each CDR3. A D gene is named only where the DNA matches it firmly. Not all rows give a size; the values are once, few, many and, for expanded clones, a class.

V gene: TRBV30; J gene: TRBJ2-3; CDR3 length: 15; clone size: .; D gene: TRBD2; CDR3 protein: CAWSVPGLGGGAQYF; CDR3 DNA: TGTGCCTGGAGTGTACCCGGACTAGGTGGAGGGGCGCAGTATTTT
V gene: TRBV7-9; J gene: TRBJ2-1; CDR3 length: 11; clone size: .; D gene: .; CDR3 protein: CASGSYNEQFF; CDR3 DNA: TGTGCCAGCGGGAGCTACAATGAGCAGTTCTTC
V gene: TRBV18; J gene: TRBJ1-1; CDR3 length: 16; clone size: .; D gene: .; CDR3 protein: CASSYRREGSNTEAFF; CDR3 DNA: TGTGCCAGCTCATATAGGCGGGAGGGGTCGAACACTGAAGCTTTCTTT
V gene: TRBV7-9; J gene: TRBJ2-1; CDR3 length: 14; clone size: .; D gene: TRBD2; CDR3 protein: CASSSGLAGVKQFF; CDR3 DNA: TGTGCCAGCAGCTCGGGACTAGCGGGAGTAAAGCAGTTCTTC
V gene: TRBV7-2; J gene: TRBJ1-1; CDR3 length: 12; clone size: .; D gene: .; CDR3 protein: CASSWPGVGAFF; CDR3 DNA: TGTGCCAGCAGCTGGCCGGGAGTCGGAGCTTTCTTT
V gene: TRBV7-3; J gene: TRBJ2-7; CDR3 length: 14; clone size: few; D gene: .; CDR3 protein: CASSEEGNSYEQYF; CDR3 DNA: TGTGCCAGCAGCGAGGAGGGGAACTCCTACGAGCAGTACTTC
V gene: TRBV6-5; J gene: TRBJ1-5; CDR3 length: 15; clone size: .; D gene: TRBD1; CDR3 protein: CASSRTGGENQPQHF; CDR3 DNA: TGTGCCAGCAGTAGGACAGGGGGCGAAAATCAGCCCCAGCATTTT
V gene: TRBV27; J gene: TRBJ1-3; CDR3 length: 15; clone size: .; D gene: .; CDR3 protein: CASSSSGSSGNTIYF; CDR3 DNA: TGTGCCAGCAGTTCCTCAGGATCCTCTGGAAACACCATATATTTT
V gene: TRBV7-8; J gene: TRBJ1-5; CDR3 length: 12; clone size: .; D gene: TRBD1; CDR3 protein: CATGQGDQPQHF; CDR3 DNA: TGTGCCACGGGACAGGGAGATCAGCCCCAGCATTTT
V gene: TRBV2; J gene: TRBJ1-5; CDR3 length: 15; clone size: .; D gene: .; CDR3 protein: CASSEAGGYVQPQHF; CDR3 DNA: TGTGCCAGCAGTGAAGCTGGAGGGTACGTTCAGCCCCAGCATTTT
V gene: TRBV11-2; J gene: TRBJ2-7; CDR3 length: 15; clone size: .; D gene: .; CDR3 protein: CASSSMGAGPGEQYF; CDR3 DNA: TGTGCCAGCAGCTCGATGGGGGCAGGGCCGGGGGAGCAGTACTTC
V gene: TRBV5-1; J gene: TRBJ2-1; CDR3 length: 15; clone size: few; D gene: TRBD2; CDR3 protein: CASSPGTSGIEGQFF; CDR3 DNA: TGCGCCAGCAGCCCTGGGACTAGCGGGATAGAAGGGCAGTTCTTC
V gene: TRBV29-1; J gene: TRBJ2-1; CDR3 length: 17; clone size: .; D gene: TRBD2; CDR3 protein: CSVVRTSGSLGSNEQFF; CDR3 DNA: TGCAGCGTTGTAAGGACTAGCGGGAGTTTAGGGAGTAATGAGCAGTTCTTC
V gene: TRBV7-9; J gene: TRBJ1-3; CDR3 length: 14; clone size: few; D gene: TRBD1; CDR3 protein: CASSFQGGGNTIYF; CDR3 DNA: TGTGCCAGCAGCTTTCAAGGGGGCGGAAACACCATATATTTT
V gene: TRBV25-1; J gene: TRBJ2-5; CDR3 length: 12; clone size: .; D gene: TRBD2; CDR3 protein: CAGGSLGETQYF; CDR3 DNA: TGTGCCGGCGGGAGTCTCGGGGAGACCCAGTACTTC
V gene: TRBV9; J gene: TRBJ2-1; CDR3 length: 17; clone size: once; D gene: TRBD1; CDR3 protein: CASSVEFGTASYNEQFF; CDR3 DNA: TGTGCCAGCAGCGTAGAATTCGGGACAGCGTCCTACAATGAGCAGTTCTTC
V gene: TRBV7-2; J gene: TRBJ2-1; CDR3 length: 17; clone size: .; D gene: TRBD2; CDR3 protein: CASSKFQSSGRADEQFF; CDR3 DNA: TGTGCCAGCAGTAAATTCCAATCTAGCGGGAGGGCCGATGAGCAGTTCTTC